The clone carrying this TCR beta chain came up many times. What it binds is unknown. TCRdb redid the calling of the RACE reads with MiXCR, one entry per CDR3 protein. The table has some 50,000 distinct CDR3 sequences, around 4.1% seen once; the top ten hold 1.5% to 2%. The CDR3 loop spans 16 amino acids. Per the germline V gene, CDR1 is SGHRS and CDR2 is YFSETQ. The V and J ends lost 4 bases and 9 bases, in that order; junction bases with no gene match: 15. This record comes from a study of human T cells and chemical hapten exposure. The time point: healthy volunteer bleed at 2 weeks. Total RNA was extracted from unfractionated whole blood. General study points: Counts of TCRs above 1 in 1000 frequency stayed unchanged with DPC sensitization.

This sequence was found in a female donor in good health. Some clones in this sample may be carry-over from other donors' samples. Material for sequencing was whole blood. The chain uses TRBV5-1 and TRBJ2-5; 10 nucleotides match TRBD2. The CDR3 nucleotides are TGCGCCAGCAGCCCACGACTGGGACTAGCGTTACGGGCCCAGTACTTC. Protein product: CASSPRLGLALRAQYF.